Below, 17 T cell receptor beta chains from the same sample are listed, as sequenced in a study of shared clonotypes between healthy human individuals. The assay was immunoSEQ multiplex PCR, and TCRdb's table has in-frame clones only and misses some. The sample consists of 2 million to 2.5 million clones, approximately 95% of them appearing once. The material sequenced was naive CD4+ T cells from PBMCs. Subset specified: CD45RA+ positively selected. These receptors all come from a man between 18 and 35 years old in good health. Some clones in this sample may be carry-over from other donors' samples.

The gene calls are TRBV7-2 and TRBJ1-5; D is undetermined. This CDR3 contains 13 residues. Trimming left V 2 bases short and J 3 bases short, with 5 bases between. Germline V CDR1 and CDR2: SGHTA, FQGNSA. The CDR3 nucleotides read TGTGCCAGCAGCTTAAGCGACAATCAGCCCCAGCATTTT. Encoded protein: CASSLSDNQPQHF.

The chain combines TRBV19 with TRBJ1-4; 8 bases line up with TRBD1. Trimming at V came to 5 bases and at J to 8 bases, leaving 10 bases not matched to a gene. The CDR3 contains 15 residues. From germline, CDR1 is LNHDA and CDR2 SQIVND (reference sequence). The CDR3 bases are TGTGCCAGTAGTGCCTTCGACAGGGGCGACGAAAAACTGTTTTTT. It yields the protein CASSAFDRGDEKLFF.

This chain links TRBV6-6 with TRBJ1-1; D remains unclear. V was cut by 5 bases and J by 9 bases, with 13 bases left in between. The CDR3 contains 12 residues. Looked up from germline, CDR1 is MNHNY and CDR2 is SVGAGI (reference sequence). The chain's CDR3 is CASSPRSYQAFF. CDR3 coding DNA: TGTGCCAGCAGTCCCAGGTCTTACCAAGCTTTCTTT.

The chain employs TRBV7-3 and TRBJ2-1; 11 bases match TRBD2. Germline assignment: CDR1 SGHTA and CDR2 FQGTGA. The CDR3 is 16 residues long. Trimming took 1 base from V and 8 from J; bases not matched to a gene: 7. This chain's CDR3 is CASSLNRLAGWDEQFF. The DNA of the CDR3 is TGTGCCAGCAGCTTAAATCGACTAGCGGGATGGGATGAGCAGTTCTTC.

The CDR3 bases are TGTGCCAGCAGCCAAGATACGGGGAGCAATCAGCCCCAGCATTTT. Protein sequence: CASSQDTGSNQPQHF. The rearrangement links TRBV7-9 to TRBJ1-5, with unresolved D. There are 15 residues in the CDR3. V shed 5 bases and J shed 1 base, with 12 bases lying between them. Germline loops: CDR1 SEHNR, CDR2 FQNEAQ (reference sequence).

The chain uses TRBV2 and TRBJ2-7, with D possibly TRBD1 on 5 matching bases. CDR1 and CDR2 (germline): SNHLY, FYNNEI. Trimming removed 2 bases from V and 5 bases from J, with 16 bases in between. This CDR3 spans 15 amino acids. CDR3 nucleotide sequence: TGTGCCAGCAGTGAATTCCCTAGGCAGGGCCACGAGCAGTACTTC. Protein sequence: CASSEFPRQGHEQYF.

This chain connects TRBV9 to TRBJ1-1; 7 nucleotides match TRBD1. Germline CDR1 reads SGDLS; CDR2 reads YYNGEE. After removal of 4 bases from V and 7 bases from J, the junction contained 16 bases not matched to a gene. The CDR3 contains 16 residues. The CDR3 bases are TGTGCCAGCAGCTCAGGGGTAGGGGGCGTCCGTAGTGAAGCTTTCTTT. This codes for CASSSGVGGVRSEAFF. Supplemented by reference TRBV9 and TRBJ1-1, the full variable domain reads DSGVTQTPKHLITATGQRVTLRCSPRSGDLSVYWYQQSLDQGLQFLIQYYNGEERAKGNILERFSAQQFPDLHSELNLSSLELGDSALYFCASSSGVGGVRSEAFFGQGTRLTVV.

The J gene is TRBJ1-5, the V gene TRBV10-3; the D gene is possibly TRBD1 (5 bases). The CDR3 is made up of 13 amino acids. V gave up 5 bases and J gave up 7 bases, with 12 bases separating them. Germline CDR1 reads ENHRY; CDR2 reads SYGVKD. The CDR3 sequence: CAISRQIGQPQHF. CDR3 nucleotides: TGTGCCATCAGTCGACAGATAGGGCAGCCCCAGCATTTT.

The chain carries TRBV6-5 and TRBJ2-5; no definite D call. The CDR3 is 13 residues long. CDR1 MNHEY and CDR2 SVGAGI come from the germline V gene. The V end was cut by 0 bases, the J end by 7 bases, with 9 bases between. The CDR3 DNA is TGTGCCAGCAGTTACTCGAAGCTCGTGACCCAGTACTTC. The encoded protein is CASSYSKLVTQYF.

CDR3 nucleotides: TGCGCCAGCAGCTTGGAGGGATCGGCCAAAAACATTCAGTACTTC. Translating it yields CASSLEGSAKNIQYF. This chain joins TRBV5-1 and TRBJ2-4; D gene unclear. This CDR3 contains 15 residues. Germline V CDR1 and CDR2: SGHRS, YFSETQ. The ends were cut back, 0 bases at V and 1 base at J, with 8 bases in the middle.

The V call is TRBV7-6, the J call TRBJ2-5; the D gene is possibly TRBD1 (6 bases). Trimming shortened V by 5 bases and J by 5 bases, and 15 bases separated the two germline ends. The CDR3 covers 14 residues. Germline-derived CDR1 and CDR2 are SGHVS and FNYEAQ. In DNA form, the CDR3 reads TGTGCCAGCAGCCCGAGAACAGGGTTGGAGACCCAGTACTTC. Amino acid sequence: CASSPRTGLETQYF. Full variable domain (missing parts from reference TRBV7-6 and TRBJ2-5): GAGVSQSPRYKVTKRGQDVALRCDPISGHVSLYWYRQALGQGPEFLTYFNYEAQQDKSGLPNDRFSAERPEGSISTLTIQRTEQRDSAMYRCASSPRTGLETQYFGPGTRLLVL.

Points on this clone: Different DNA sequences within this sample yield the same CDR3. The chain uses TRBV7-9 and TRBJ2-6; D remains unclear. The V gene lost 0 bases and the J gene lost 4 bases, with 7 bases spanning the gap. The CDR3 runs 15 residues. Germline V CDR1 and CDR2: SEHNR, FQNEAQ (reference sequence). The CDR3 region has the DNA TGTGCCAGCAGCTTAGCAGGGTCCGGGGCCAACGTCCTGACTTTC. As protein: CASSLAGSGANVLTF.

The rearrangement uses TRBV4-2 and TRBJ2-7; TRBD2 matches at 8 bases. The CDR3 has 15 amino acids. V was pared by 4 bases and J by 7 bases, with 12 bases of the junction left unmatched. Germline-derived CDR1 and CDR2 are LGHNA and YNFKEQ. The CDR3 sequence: CASSPSGGEPGEQYF. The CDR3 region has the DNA TGTGCCAGCAGCCCGAGCGGGGGTGAGCCGGGAGAGCAGTACTTC.

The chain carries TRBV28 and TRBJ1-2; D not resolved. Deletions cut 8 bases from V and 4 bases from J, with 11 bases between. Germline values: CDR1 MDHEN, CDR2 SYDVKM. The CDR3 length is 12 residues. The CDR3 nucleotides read TGTGCCAGCGGGGAGGGAGTCTATGGCTACACCTTC. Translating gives CASGEGVYGYTF.

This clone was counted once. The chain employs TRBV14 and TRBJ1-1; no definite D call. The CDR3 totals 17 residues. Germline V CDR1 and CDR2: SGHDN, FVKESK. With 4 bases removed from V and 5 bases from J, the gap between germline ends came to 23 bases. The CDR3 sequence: CASSRGLEFTRITEAFF. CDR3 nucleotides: TGTGCCAGCAGCCGAGGGCTTGAGTTCACTCGAATAACTGAAGCTTTCTTT.

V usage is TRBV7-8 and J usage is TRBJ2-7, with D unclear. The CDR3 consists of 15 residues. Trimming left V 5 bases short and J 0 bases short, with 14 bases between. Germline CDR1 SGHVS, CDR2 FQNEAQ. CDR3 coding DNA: TGTGCCAGCAGCCCTAGGACGGCCAGCTCCTACGAGCAGTACTTC. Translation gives CASSPRTASSYEQYF.

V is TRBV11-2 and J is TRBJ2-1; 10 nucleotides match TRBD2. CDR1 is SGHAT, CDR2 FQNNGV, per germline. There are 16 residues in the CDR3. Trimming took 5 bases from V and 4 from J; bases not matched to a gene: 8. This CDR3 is CASSARTSGPYNEQFF. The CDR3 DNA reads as TGTGCCAGCAGCGCCCGGACTAGCGGACCGTACAATGAGCAGTTCTTC.